This T cell receptor beta chain appears in the sequencing data of a study of blood T cell repertoires in COVID-19. Study overall: Acute-phase and convalescent COVID-19 samples originated in the United States, Italy and Spain. PBMCs, B-cell-depleted T cells, or T cells provided the cDNA or gDNA that made up the material.

Per the original data handling: How many nucleated cells were present was estimated from reference gene primer amplification. Assay: immunoSEQ multiplex PCR; the TCRdb copy retains only in-frame clones and omits some. V, J and clone size were drawn from that table, and D and trimming were deduced from the DNA. The sample contains 81,000 or so clones, roughly 92% of which appear only once. Looked up from germline, CDR1 is SEHNR and CDR2 is FQNEAQ (reference sequence). V trimming: 2 bases; J trimming: 6 bases; junction bases outside the gene matches: 9. The CDR3 has 16 residues. This chain links TRBV7-9 with TRBJ2-2; 7 bases match TRBD2. Sequenced: peripheral blood. This TCR was sampled from a woman aged 60-70 years with active COVID-19. This chain's CDR3 is CASSLPLRERAGELFF. The CDR3, as DNA: TGTGCCAGCAGCTTACCCCTGCGGGAGAGGGCCGGGGAGCTGTTTTTT.